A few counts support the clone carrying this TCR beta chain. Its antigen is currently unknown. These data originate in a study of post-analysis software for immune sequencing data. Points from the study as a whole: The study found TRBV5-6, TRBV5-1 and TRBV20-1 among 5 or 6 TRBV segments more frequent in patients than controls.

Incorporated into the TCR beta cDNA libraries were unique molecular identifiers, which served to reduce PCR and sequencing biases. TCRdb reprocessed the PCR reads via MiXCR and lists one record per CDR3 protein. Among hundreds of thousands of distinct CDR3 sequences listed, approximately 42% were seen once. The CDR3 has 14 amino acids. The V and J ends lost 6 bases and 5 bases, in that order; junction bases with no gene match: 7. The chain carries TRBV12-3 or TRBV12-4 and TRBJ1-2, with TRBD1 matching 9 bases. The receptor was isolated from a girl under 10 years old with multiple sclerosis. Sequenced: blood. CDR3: CASSLGGQGYGYTF. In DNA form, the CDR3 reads TGTGCCAGCAGCTTGGGGGGACAGGGTTATGGCTACACCTTC.